The present T cell receptor beta chain was sequenced within a study of blood T cell repertoires in COVID-19. The data were produced by immunoSEQ multiplex PCR, yet TCRdb's version contains in-frame clones alone and is incomplete. The data hold about 50,000 clones, with 84% observed a single time. The junction had 1 base not matched to a gene; V was cut back by 2 bases and J by 7 bases. This CDR3 region has 14 residues. Per germline, CDR1 MNHEY and CDR2 SVGAGI. V usage is TRBV6-5 and J usage is TRBJ1-6, with 8 bases that match TRBD1. The sequenced sample consisted of peripheral blood. The clonotype comes from a man between 60 and 75 years old with acute or convalescent COVID-19. The CDR3 here is CASSYDRGNSPLHF. The CDR3 region has the DNA TGTGCCAGCAGTTACGACAGGGGAAATTCACCCCTCCACTTT.